The next 17 T cell receptor beta chains were all read from a single sample in a study of blood T cell repertoires in COVID-19. Here immunoSEQ multiplex PCR was the method, and the copy in TCRdb shows in-frame clones only, minus some. The sample comprises over 50,000 clones, about 90% of which are singletons, and 5.5% to 8% rests with the top ten. Sequencing was performed on peripheral blood. All receptors derive from a man in his forties or fifties with active COVID-19.

The CDR3 DNA is TGTGCCAGCAGCCAAGGGGGGGTGTCCTACAATGAGCAGTTCTTC. As protein: CASSQGGVSYNEQFF. The rearrangement joins TRBV3-1 (or the pseudogene TRBV3-2) to TRBJ2-1; the D gene is possibly TRBD2 (6 bases). CDR3 length: 15 amino acids. V gave up 1 base and J gave up 1 base, with 8 bases separating them. Looked up from germline, CDR1 is LGHDT and CDR2 is YNNKEL (reference sequence).

The V gene is TRBV11-2, the J gene TRBJ2-7; 7 bases map to TRBD2. Germline V CDR1 and CDR2: SGHAT, FQNNGV. The CDR3 spans 12 residues. With 5 bases clipped from V and 6 bases from J, the junction kept 4 bases outside the gene matches. CDR3: CASSPGGSEQYF. The CDR3 bases are TGTGCCAGCAGCCCGGGGGGTAGCGAGCAGTACTTC.

DNA of the CDR3: TGTGCCAGCAGCCAGGACAGGAGATCACCCCTCCACTTT. Amino acid sequence: CASSQDRRSPLHF. The J gene is TRBJ1-6, the V gene TRBV7-2; 7 bases match TRBD1. The CDR3 extends over 13 amino acids. CDR1 is SGHTA, CDR2 FQGNSA, per germline. V gave up 5 bases and J gave up 10 bases; unmatched junction bases: 5.

In its sample, this clone was seen a few times. The rearrangement joins TRBV3-1 (or the pseudogene TRBV3-2) to TRBJ1-4; the match to TRBD1 covers 7 bases. V lost 0 bases, J lost 8 bases, and 18 bases stayed unmatched. The CDR3 has 19 residues. CDR1 is LGHDT, CDR2 YNNKEL, per germline (reference sequence). CDR3 DNA: TGTGCCAGCAGCCAAGATCGGACAGGACAGCCTAGACCCTGGGAAAAACTGTTTTTT. It encodes CASSQDRTGQPRPWEKLFF.

The CDR3 here is CASSSPRFEQYF. The CDR3 coding sequence is TGTGCCAGCAGCTCCCCTCGGTTCGAGCAGTACTTC. The chain is built from TRBV7-2 and TRBJ2-7; D unclear. The germline V gene encodes CDR1 SGHTA and CDR2 FQGNSA. V was shortened by 4 bases and J by 6 bases, with 10 bases between the two germline ends. The CDR3 runs to 12 residues.

The rearrangement uses TRBV28 and TRBJ1-5; 10 bases agree with TRBD1. V shed 5 bases and J 5 bases; nucleotides not matched to a gene: 12. The CDR3 contains 17 residues. The germline V gene encodes CDR1 MDHEN and CDR2 SYDVKM. CDR3 nucleotides: TGTGCCAGCAGTGGGACAGGGGTTTGGGGAATGCATCAGCCCCAGCATTTT. Translating gives CASSGTGVWGMHQPQHF.

This sequence joins TRBV11-1 and TRBJ1-6; 7 nucleotides line up with TRBD1. V trimming: 7 bases; J trimming: 7 bases; junction bases outside the gene matches: 4. Germline-derived CDR1 and CDR2 are SGHAT and FQDESV (reference sequence). The CDR3 spans 13 residues. The CDR3 loop is CASTGTDNSPLHF. The CDR3, as DNA: TGTGCCAGCACCGGGACAGACAATTCACCCCTCCACTTT.

The chain recombines TRBV5-4 with TRBJ2-2, with 7 bases lining up with TRBD2. Germline CDR1 is SGHNT and CDR2 is YYREEE (reference sequence). The V segment lost 0 bases and the J segment 0 bases; nucleotides outside the gene matches: 2. The CDR3 spans 16 residues. The CDR3 is CASSLVRGANTGELFF. CDR3 in DNA: TGTGCCAGCAGCTTGGTCCGGGGGGCGAACACCGGGGAGCTGTTTTTT. Drawing the rest from reference TRBV5-4 and TRBJ2-2, the complete variable domain is ETGVTQSPTHLIKTRGQQVTLRCSSQSGHNTVSWYQQALGQGPQFIFQYYREEENGRGNFPPRFSGLQFPNYSSELNVNALELDDSALYLCASSLVRGANTGELFFGEGSRLTVL.

This chain connects TRBV30 to TRBJ1-1, with D maybe TRBD1 (5 bases). CDR1 is GTSNPN and CDR2 is SVGIG in the germline V gene (reference sequence). The V and J ends lost 5 bases and 6 bases respectively, with 13 bases between them. CDR3 length equals 12 residues. The CDR3 DNA sequence: TGTGCCTGGGGAGGACAATTCTCTGAAGCTTTCTTT. Its protein product is CAWGGQFSEAFF.

The chain has TRBV6-6 and TRBJ1-1; 7 bases match TRBD1. V shed 6 bases and J 2 bases; nucleotides not matched to a gene: 9. The CDR3 contains 15 residues. The V gene's germline CDR1 is MNHNY and CDR2 SVGAGI (reference sequence). The CDR3 sequence: CASRPQGDGNTEAFF. As DNA, the CDR3 is TGTGCCAGCAGACCTCAGGGGGACGGCAACACTGAAGCTTTCTTT.

This clone was found once. This chain uses TRBV7-4 with TRBJ2-4; 7 nucleotides match TRBD1. CDR1 SGHVT and CDR2 SQSDAQ come from the germline V gene. Trimming cost V 2 bases and J 0 bases; bases outside gene matches: 10. The CDR3 runs 18 residues. The CDR3 reads CASSLLHRDRLAKNIQYF. The CDR3 DNA follows: TGTGCCAGCAGCTTACTCCACCGGGACAGACTAGCCAAAAACATTCAGTACTTC.

The chain joins TRBV19 to TRBJ1-4; D gene ambiguous. Germline CDR1 reads LNHDA; CDR2 reads SQIVND (reference sequence). The CDR3 extends over 14 amino acids. V lost 5 bases and J 6 bases, leaving 13 bases between the germline ends. The CDR3 loop is CASSHFSRDEKLFF. The CDR3 DNA sequence: TGTGCCAGTAGTCATTTTTCTCGCGATGAAAAACTGTTTTTT.

This clone was observed once. The chain employs TRBV7-2 and TRBJ1-6; D may be TRBD1 (5 bases). Germline V gene lookup returns CDR1 SGHTA and CDR2 FQGNSA. Trimming left V 4 bases short and J 15 bases short, with 13 bases between. The length of the CDR3 is 12 residues. The CDR3 region is CASSYHGGDLHF. The DNA for the CDR3 is TGTGCCAGCAGCTACCACGGGGGGGACCTCCACTTT.

The chain is built from TRBV10-1 and TRBJ1-5; possible D gene TRBD1, 6 bases. The CDR3 runs 13 residues. Trimming stripped 6 bases from V and 6 bases from J, with 12 bases between. Germline V gene sequence: CDR1 WNHNN, CDR2 SYGVQD (reference sequence). The DNA of the CDR3 is TGCGCCAGCAGCACAGGGATCGGTCAGCCCCAGCATTTT. The encoded protein is CASSTGIGQPQHF.

This sequence joins TRBV19 and TRBJ2-6; 8 bases match TRBD1. V gave up 3 bases and J gave up 2 bases; unmatched junction bases: 6. Germline values: CDR1 LNHDA, CDR2 SQIVND (reference sequence). CDR3 length equals 17 residues. The CDR3 loop reads CASSIGRGRAGANVLTF. In nucleotides, the CDR3 is TGTGCCAGTAGTATTGGCAGGGGGCGGGCTGGGGCCAACGTCCTGACTTTC. The full variable domain, its missing parts supplied by reference TRBV19 and TRBJ2-6, is DGGITQSPKYLFRKEGQNVTLSCEQNLNHDAMYWYRQDPGQGLRLIYYSQIVNDFQKGDIAEGYSVSREKKESFPLTVTSAQKNPTAFYLCASSIGRGRAGANVLTFGAGSRLTVL.

The chain joins TRBV2 to TRBJ2-1; 10 bases agree with TRBD2. Germline values: CDR1 SNHLY, CDR2 FYNNEI. J gave up 8 bases and V 2 bases, and 6 bases lay outside the gene matches. This CDR3 is built from 15 residues. CDR3 nucleotide sequence: TGTGCCAGCAGTGAACTGGCTAGCGGGAGCTATGAGCAGTTCTTC. Translation gives CASSELASGSYEQFF. The full variable domain, with the rest looked up from reference TRBV2 and TRBJ2-1, is EPEVTQTPSHQVTQMGQEVILRCVPISNHLYFYWYRQILGQKVEFLVSFYNNEISEKSEIFDDQFSVERPDGSNFTLKIRSTKLEDSAMYFCASSELASGSYEQFFGPGTRLTVL.

This clone was detected once. The J gene is TRBJ2-2, the V gene TRBV4-2, with 13 nucleotides matching TRBD2. Germline lookup yields CDR1 LGHNA and CDR2 YNFKEQ. J gave up 7 bases and V 1 base, and 3 bases lay outside the gene matches. The CDR3 sequence is 16 residues long. CDR3 DNA: TGTGCCAGCAGCCAAGGACTAGCGGGGGGCATCGGGGAGCTGTTTTTT. The encoded protein is CASSQGLAGGIGELFF.